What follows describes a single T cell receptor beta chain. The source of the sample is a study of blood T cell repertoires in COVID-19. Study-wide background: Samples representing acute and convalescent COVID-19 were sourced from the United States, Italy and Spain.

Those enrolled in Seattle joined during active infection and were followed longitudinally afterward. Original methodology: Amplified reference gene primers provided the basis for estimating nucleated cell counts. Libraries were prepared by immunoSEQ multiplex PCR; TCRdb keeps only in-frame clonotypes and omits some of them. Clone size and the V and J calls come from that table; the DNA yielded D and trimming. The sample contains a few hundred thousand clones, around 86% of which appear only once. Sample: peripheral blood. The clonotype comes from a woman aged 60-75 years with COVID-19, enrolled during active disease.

The CDR3 DNA follows: TGTGCCAGCTCACCATCCAGGACTAAAGGCGACGAGCAGTACTTC. Translated, it gives CASSPSRTKGDEQYF. The rearrangement joins TRBV18 to TRBJ2-7; perhaps TRBD2 as D (6 bases). Germline CDR1 KGHSH, CDR2 LQKENI. This CDR3 contains 15 residues. With 2 bases removed from V and 5 bases from J, the gap between germline ends came to 16 bases.